Included here is one T cell receptor beta chain sequence, with context. No antigen is known for it. Every donor had blood drawn once into heparin, 90 to 150 mL on average. The sample originates from a study of beta chain features in type 1 diabetes. Points from the study as a whole: Patients showed naive, central memory and Treg TCRB repertoires that appeared more similar than those of healthy donors.

The CDR3 covers 17 residues. With 3 bases clipped from V and 5 bases from J, the junction kept 6 bases outside the gene matches. Per the germline V gene, CDR1 is SGHRS and CDR2 is YFSETQ. Expressed TCRB transcripts got sequenced, as all isolated RNA was reverse transcribed. Assay used: immunoSEQ multiplex PCR; TCRdb lists only in-frame clones, some missing. Counted here are around 150,000 clones, roughly 8% occurring once; the ten biggest clones make up about 0.6%. This chain connects TRBV5-1 to TRBJ2-2; 14 nucleotides align to TRBD2. Sequences were obtained from central memory CD4+ T cells from blood. The clonotype originates from a man between 18 and 35 years old in good health. CDR3 nucleotides: TGCGCCAGCAGCTCAAGACTAGCGGGAGGGCAGACCGGGGAGCTGTTTTTT. This codes for CASSSRLAGGQTGELFF.